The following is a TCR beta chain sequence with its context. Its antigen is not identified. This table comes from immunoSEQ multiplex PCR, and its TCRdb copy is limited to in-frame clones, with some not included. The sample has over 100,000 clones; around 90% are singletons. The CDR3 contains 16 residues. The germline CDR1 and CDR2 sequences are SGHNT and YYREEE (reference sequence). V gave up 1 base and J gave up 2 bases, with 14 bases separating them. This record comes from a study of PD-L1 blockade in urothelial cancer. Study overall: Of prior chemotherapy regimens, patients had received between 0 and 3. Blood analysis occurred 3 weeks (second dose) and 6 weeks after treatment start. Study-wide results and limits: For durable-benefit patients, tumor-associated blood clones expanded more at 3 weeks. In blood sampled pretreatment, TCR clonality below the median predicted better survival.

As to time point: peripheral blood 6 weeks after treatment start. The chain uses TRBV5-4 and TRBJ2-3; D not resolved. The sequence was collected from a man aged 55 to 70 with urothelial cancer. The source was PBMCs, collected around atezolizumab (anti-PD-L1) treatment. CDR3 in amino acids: CASSLRVFGYTDTQYF. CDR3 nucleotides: TGTGCCAGCAGCTTGCGGGTCTTCGGGTACACAGATACGCAGTATTTT.